The rows below give T cell receptor beta chains drawn from one sample of a study of response to subunit inactivated influenza vaccine. TCRdb called the RT-PCR reads again in MiXCR, with one record for every CDR3 protein. The table includes 550,000 to 800,000 distinct CDR3 sequences, 15% to 17% detected once. Sequenced here: PBMCs from blood, sampled 12 days after vaccination. Receptors were obtained from a man aged 45 to 65 who received an inactivated influenza vaccine. The CDR3 runs from the conserved cysteine through the conserved F or W.

TRBV12-3/TRBV12-4 CASTKPETYEQYF
TRBV18 CASSPPSGRGVQFF
TRBV29-1 CSTAAGGTGELFF
TRBV4-3 CASSQDMFRQFF
TRBV3-1 CASSQRLTGPYEQYF
TRBV6-2/TRBV6-3 CASSRQDYEQYF
TRBV7-2 CASSLASGTATPYTF
TRBV5-1 CASHGEVYTDTQYF
TRBV7-9 CASSLVWLKSGNTIYF
TRBV12-3/TRBV12-4 CASSLKGLTTRELFF
TRBV11-2 CASSFLAGGHSYNEQFF
TRBV7-2 CASSRGEGTGELFF
TRBV5-1 CASSLKTGVSEQYF
TRBV28 CASSKIWDRYSNQPQHF
TRBV15 CATSTDREPYEQYF
TRBV3-1 CASSLGQVLNQPQHF
TRBV6-4 CASSEVGRTGELFF
TRBV9 CASSVDPGLDQETQYF
TRBV12-3/TRBV12-4 CASSPNRGLQETQYF
TRBV5-1 CASSLAAVGDTQYF
TRBV12-3/TRBV12-4 CASSPFPDTGELFF
TRBV24-1 CATSDLGAPIPDTDTQYF
TRBV5-1 CASSPSEQGLPDTQYF
TRBV28 CASSLRGEDTQYF
TRBV12-3/TRBV12-4 CASSFGQPTDSYEQYF
TRBV12-3/TRBV12-4 CASSFRGAGPDTQYF
TRBV12-3/TRBV12-4 CASPRDRGNDEQYF
TRBV7-2 CASSRQDKNSPLHF
TRBV7-3 CASSPTGSAGRELFF
TRBV29-1 CSVGGGRGYEQYF
TRBV29-1 CSVEEVFTGELFF
TRBV20-1 CSATPTGLLYNEQFF
TRBV27 CASSSTGGALGYGYTF
TRBV5-1 CASSLDAGPTEAFF
TRBV10-3 CAISDTSGSYEQYF
TRBV20-1 CSAIGQGNSPLHF
TRBV4-2 CASSQDQSGSGDEQYF
TRBV15 CATSSLSGVEVLEQYF
TRBV7-2 CASSLDWSQGYQPQHF
TRBV6-2/TRBV6-3 CASSARDHYNEQFF
TRBV24-1 CATSDAKGQGDLYEQYF
TRBV2 CASRETSGDYNEQFF
TRBV10-3 CAISDGLAGSYEQYF
TRBV20-1 CSARDGGYEQYF
TRBV13 CASSEGGGLREQYF
TRBV4-3 CASSQDMGRQPYGYTF
TRBV5-4 CASSFQRGGGTDTQYF
TRBV12-3/TRBV12-4 CASSQDNNEKLFF
TRBV30 CAWSVGSRTEAFF
TRBV7-3 CASSRTGDSSEQYF
TRBV6-2/TRBV6-3 CASSFQNRDRGPNQPQHF
TRBV6-5 CASSWASRATGELFF
TRBV20-1 CSAPGTSGTDTQYF